Included here is one T cell receptor beta chain sequence, with context. What it binds is not known. The sample belongs to a study of T cell responses to AZD1222 COVID-19 vaccine. Study-level information: Second-dose timings of about 4 or about 12 weeks were pooled. Study-level results: White British ancestry dominated among donors, who included more females, and clonal diversity was possibly underestimated.

The CDR3 runs to 14 residues. Germline CDR1 is SGHRS and CDR2 is YFSETQ. Trimming left V 1 base short and J 5 bases short, with 12 bases between. Using immunoSEQ multiplex PCR, the repertoire was profiled, and TCRdb retains in-frame clones only, with some absent. The data show approximately 110,000 clones, roughly 82% seen once. The sequences come from peripheral blood, collected on day 0 of AZD1222 vaccination. This receptor was identified in an adult in good health. The rearrangement uses TRBV5-1 and TRBJ2-5; no definite D call. The CDR3, as DNA: TGCGCCAGCAGCTTGTCCACCGCTAGTGAGACCCAGTACTTC. Its protein product is CASSLSTASETQYF.